Below, 20 T cell receptor beta chains from the same sample are listed, as sequenced in a study of T cell responses to AZD1222 COVID-19 vaccine. The repertoire was sequenced with immunoSEQ multiplex PCR; TCRdb's copy has only in-frame clones and lacks some. In the table there are around 180,000 clones, about 90% of which are singletons. The starting material was peripheral blood, obtained on day 0 of AZD1222 vaccination. These receptors were obtained from an adult in good health.

V and J are TRBV5-1 and TRBJ1-3; tentative D call: TRBD1 (6 bases). Germline-derived CDR1 and CDR2 are SGHRS and YFSETQ. This CDR3 contains 17 residues. V was shortened by 4 bases and J by 0 bases, with 17 bases between the two germline ends. The CDR3 sequence is CASSGGQSFSSGNTIYF. The DNA for the CDR3 is TGCGCCAGCAGCGGCGGACAGTCCTTTTCCTCTGGAAACACCATATATTTT.

This clone showed up just once. The rearrangement uses TRBV11-3 and TRBJ1-1; the match to TRBD1 covers 7 bases. The CDR3 loop spans 14 amino acids. Germline values: CDR1 SGHNT, CDR2 YENEEA. The V and J ends lost 5 bases and 3 bases, in that order; junction bases with no gene match: 6. The CDR3 bases are TGTGCCAGCAGCCGCGGGACAGACCACACTGAAGCTTTCTTT. It yields the protein CASSRGTDHTEAFF.

The rearrangement links TRBV11-2 to TRBJ2-7; TRBD1 agrees at 10 bases. Germline CDR1 is SGHAT and CDR2 is FQNNGV. This CDR3 contains 15 residues. V shed 3 bases and J 4 bases; nucleotides not matched to a gene: 6. CDR3 nucleotides: TGTGCCAGCAGCTTTAGTCGACAGGGGGCTTACGAGCAGTACTTC. Amino acids: CASSFSRQGAYEQYF.

The chain carries TRBV7-9 and TRBJ2-5, with 9 positions matching TRBD2. Germline V lookup: CDR1 SEHNR, CDR2 FQNEAQ (reference sequence). This CDR3 comprises 15 residues. V lost 4 bases and J lost 7; bases outside the gene matches: 10. CDR3 nucleotide sequence: TGTGCCAGCAGCTGGGTTAGCGGGAGAAGGGGGACCCAGTACTTC. Residues: CASSWVSGRRGTQYF.

This chain uses TRBV7-8 with TRBJ2-7, with 8 bases aligning to TRBD1. V shed 1 base, J shed 5 bases, and the junction held 4 bases outside the gene matches. Germline loops: CDR1 SGHVS, CDR2 FQNEAQ. The CDR3 has 14 amino acids. CDR3 residues: CASSLVTGGHEQYF. Written as DNA, the CDR3 is TGTGCCAGCAGCTTAGTAACAGGGGGGCACGAGCAGTACTTC. The whole variable domain, remainder taken from reference TRBV7-8 and TRBJ2-7, is GAGVSQSPRYKVAKRGQDVALRCDPISGHVSLFWYQQALGQGPEFLTYFQNEAQLDKSGLPSDRFFAERPEGSVSTLKIQRTQQEDSAVYLCASSLVTGGHEQYFGPGTRLTVT.

This clone was recorded only once. The J gene is TRBJ2-7, the V gene TRBV19; TRBD1 matches 10 bases. This CDR3 comprises 15 residues. Trimming took 7 bases from V and 6 from J; bases not matched to a gene: 12. Germline CDR1 LNHDA, CDR2 SQIVND (reference sequence). In DNA, the CDR3 is TGTGCCAGTACTTCTGGGGGGACAGGGGTTCGCGAGCAGTACTTC. Translated, it gives CASTSGGTGVREQYF.

The rearrangement uses TRBV4-1 and TRBJ1-4; a weak D match, TRBD1 (5 bases). CDR1 is MGHRA, CDR2 YSYEKL, per germline. The CDR3 loop spans 18 amino acids. V was cut by 2 bases and J by 3 bases, with 19 bases left in between. The CDR3 coding sequence is TGCGCCAGCAGCCAATTAGGTCTACGGGGGAGGGCTAATGAAAAACTGTTTTTT. Translated, it gives CASSQLGLRGRANEKLFF.

This clone is a singleton in its sample. V is TRBV5-1 and J is TRBJ2-2; the match to TRBD2 covers 9 bases. In germline, CDR1 is SGHRS, CDR2 YFSETQ. The CDR3 is 18 residues long. The V segment lost 0 bases and the J segment 6 bases; nucleotides outside the gene matches: 12. In nucleotides, the CDR3 is TGCGCCAGCAGCTTGGAACCCTCGGGGACTAGCTTGGCCGGGGAGCTGTTTTTT. This encodes CASSLEPSGTSLAGELFF.

The V call is TRBV9, the J call TRBJ2-1, with a tentative D call TRBD1 (6 bases). Trimming took off 1 base at V and 7 bases at J, with 15 bases between the two ends. This CDR3 has 15 residues. CDR1 is SGDLS, CDR2 YYNGEE, per germline. The DNA of the CDR3 is TGTGCCAGCAGCGTACCTAATGGACAGATTAATGAGCAGTTCTTC. Translating gives CASSVPNGQINEQFF.

The CDR3 sequence: CSGYEESQQFF. CDR3 DNA sequence: TGCAGCGGATACGAAGAGTCGCAGCAGTTCTTC. The genes are TRBV29-1 and TRBJ2-1, with unresolved D. Trimming took off 7 bases at V and 11 bases at J, with 15 bases between the two ends. From germline, CDR1 is SQVTM and CDR2 ANQGSEA. The CDR3 is 11 amino acids.

V is TRBV7-2 and J is TRBJ2-7, with 13 positions matching TRBD2. With 5 bases clipped from V and 5 bases from J, the junction kept 9 bases outside the gene matches. The CDR3 has 16 amino acids. Germline CDR1 is SGHTA and CDR2 is FQGNSA. The chain's CDR3 is CASSHGLAGVQNEQYF. The DNA of the CDR3 is TGTGCCAGCAGCCATGGACTAGCGGGAGTTCAGAACGAGCAGTACTTC.

This clone has a handful of counts. This chain joins TRBV10-2 and TRBJ2-1; D possibly corresponds to TRBD2 (5 bases). V was shortened by 2 bases and J by 9 bases, with 17 bases between the two germline ends. Germline-derived CDR1 and CDR2 are WSHSY and SAAADI. This CDR3 has 15 residues. In DNA, the CDR3 is TGCGCCAGCAGTGAGGTAGTGATTGGAGGACGTGAGCAGTTCTTC. Translated: CASSEVVIGGREQFF.

The V and J genes are TRBV7-9 and TRBJ1-6; the match to TRBD1 covers 11 bases. V shed 8 bases, J shed 8 bases, and the junction held 11 bases outside the gene matches. CDR3 length: 16 residues. Germline CDR1 SEHNR, CDR2 FQNEAQ (reference sequence). CDR3 in amino acids: CASPPLGGQGDSPLHF. The CDR3 DNA follows: TGTGCCAGCCCACCGTTGGGGGGACAGGGGGATTCACCCCTCCACTTT.

This clone was recorded only once. The CDR3 region is CASTVASGQSNSPLHF. The DNA for the CDR3 is TGTGCCAGCACCGTAGCATCGGGACAAAGTAATTCACCCCTCCACTTT. V and J are TRBV18 and TRBJ1-6; D possibly corresponds to TRBD1 (6 bases). This CDR3 is 16 amino acids long. Germline CDR1 reads KGHSH; CDR2 reads LQKENI. V lost 8 bases and J 6 bases, leaving 20 bases between the germline ends.

The chain is built from TRBV4-2 and TRBJ2-7, with 11 bases aligning to TRBD2. Germline V CDR1 and CDR2: LGHNA, YNFKEQ. CDR3 size: 15 residues. V was pared by 4 bases and J by 5 bases, with 7 bases of the junction left unmatched. CDR3 protein: CASSRGTSGAHEQYF. CDR3 DNA sequence: TGTGCCAGCAGCCGTGGGACTAGCGGAGCTCACGAGCAGTACTTC.

The chain carries TRBV7-6 and TRBJ1-2; D is perhaps TRBD1 (5 bases). The CDR3 runs 16 residues. The germline V gene has CDR1 SGHVS and CDR2 FNYEAQ. V lost 3 bases and J 4 bases, leaving 18 bases between the germline ends. The CDR3 nucleotides read TGTGCCAGCAGCTTCGGGGGGGGGACGCCGTTCTATGGCTACACCTTC. Its translation: CASSFGGGTPFYGYTF. Full variable domain (rest looked up from reference TRBV7-6 and TRBJ1-2): GAGVSQSPRYKVTKRGQDVALRCDPISGHVSLYWYRQALGQGPEFLTYFNYEAQQDKSGLPNDRFSAERPEGSISTLTIQRTEQRDSAMYRCASSFGGGTPFYGYTFGSGTRLTVV.

This clone appeared a single time. The chain combines TRBV4-1 with TRBJ1-4; 7 positions match TRBD1. With V trimmed by 0 bases and J by 10 bases, 14 bases remained unmatched. The CDR3 is made up of 17 amino acids. Per the germline V gene, CDR1 is MGHRA and CDR2 is YSYEKL. CDR3: CASSQDSRDSEYGKLFF. The CDR3 nucleotides are TGCGCCAGCAGCCAAGATTCGAGGGACAGTGAATATGGAAAACTGTTTTTT.

The chain carries TRBV28 and TRBJ2-1; 9 bases match TRBD1. This CDR3 region has 16 residues. With 6 bases clipped from V and 4 bases from J, the junction kept 10 bases outside the gene matches. Germline CDR1 MDHEN, CDR2 SYDVKM. Here the CDR3 reads CASSLGGTGMYNEQFF. As DNA, the CDR3 is TGTGCCAGCAGCCTTGGCGGGACAGGGATGTACAATGAGCAGTTCTTC.

This chain joins TRBV2 and TRBJ2-1; TRBD2 matches 8 bases. V was pared by 4 bases and J by 15 bases, with 14 bases of the junction left unmatched. The length of the CDR3 is 14 residues. Germline CDR1 and CDR2: SNHLY and FYNNEI. The CDR3 region has the DNA TGTGCCAGCAGTGTCGGTTATAGCGGGATCCCTCGGTTCTTC. The encoded protein is CASSVGYSGIPRFF.

This sequence joins TRBV6-5 and TRBJ2-1, with D possibly matching TRBD2 (6 bases). This CDR3 spans 14 amino acids. Per the germline V gene, CDR1 is MNHEY and CDR2 is SVGAGI. V gave up 11 bases and J gave up 8 bases, with 22 bases separating them. The CDR3 protein is CAGGTQLANDEQFF. The CDR3 nucleotides are TGTGCCGGGGGGACCCAACTAGCAAACGATGAGCAGTTCTTC.